The clone carrying this TCR beta chain has a single count. The PCR ran on 60 Vbeta and 13 Jbeta primers. Using immunoSEQ multiplex PCR, the repertoire was profiled, and TCRdb retains in-frame clones only, with some absent. This table has under 200,000 clones, 77% appearing once. The data belong to a study of cytomegalovirus exposure and HLA in healthy donors. J was trimmed by 0 bases and V by 6 bases; bases with no gene match: 4. Germline-derived CDR1 and CDR2 are SGHRS and YFSETQ. The CDR3 spans 15 residues. The sequenced sample consisted of PBMCs. This chain connects TRBV5-1 to TRBJ2-1; 9 positions agree with TRBD2. This sequence was found in a woman between 40 and 55 years old in good health and CMV-seropositive. CDR3 nucleotides: TGCGCCAGCAAGAGCGGGGGGCTCTCCTACAATGAGCAGTTCTTC. Its translation: CASKSGGLSYNEQFF.